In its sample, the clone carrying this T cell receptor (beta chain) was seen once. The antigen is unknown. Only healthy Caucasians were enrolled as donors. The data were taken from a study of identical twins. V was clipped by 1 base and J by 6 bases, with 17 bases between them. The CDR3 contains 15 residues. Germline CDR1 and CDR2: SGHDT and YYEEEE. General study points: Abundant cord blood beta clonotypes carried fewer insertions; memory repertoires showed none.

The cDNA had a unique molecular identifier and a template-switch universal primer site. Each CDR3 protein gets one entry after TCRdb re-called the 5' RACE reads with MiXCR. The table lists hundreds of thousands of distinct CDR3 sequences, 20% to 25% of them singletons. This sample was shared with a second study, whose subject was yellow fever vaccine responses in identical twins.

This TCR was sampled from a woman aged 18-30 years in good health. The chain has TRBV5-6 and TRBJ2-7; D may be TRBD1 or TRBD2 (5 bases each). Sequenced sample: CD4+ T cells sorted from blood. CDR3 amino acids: CASSLRQNGAREQYV. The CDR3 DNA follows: TGTGCCAGCAGCTTGCGGCAAAACGGGGCCCGCGAGCAGTACGTC.